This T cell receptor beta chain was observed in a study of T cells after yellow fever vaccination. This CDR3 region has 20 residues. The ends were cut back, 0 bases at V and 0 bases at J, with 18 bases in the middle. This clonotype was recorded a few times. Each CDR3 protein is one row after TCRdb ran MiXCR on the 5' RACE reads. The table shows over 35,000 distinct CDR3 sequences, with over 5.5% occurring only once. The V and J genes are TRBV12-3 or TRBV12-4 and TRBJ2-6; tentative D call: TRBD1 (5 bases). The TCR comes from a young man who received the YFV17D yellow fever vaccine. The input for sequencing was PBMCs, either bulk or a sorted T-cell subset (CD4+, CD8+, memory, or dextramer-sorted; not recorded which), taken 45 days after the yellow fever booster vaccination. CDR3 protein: CASSLALGRDSSSGANVLTF. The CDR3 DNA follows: TGTGCCAGCAGTTTAGCGCTAGGCAGGGATTCATCCTCTGGGGCCAACGTCCTGACTTTC.